This TCR beta chain was captured by sequencing in a study of blood T cell repertoires in COVID-19. This table comes from immunoSEQ multiplex PCR, and its TCRdb copy is limited to in-frame clones, with some not included. The sample carries a few hundred thousand clones, 88% recorded once. This CDR3 contains 12 residues. The V and J ends lost 5 bases and 8 bases respectively, with 12 bases between them. CDR1 is SNHLY and CDR2 is FYNNEI in the germline V gene. Sequencing was carried out using peripheral blood. The TCR was taken from a young woman who had recovered from COVID-19. V usage is TRBV2 and J usage is TRBJ1-2; D not certain. CDR3 DNA sequence: TGTGCCAGCAGTCCCCTAACGGGAGGCTACACCTTC. This codes for CASSPLTGGYTF.